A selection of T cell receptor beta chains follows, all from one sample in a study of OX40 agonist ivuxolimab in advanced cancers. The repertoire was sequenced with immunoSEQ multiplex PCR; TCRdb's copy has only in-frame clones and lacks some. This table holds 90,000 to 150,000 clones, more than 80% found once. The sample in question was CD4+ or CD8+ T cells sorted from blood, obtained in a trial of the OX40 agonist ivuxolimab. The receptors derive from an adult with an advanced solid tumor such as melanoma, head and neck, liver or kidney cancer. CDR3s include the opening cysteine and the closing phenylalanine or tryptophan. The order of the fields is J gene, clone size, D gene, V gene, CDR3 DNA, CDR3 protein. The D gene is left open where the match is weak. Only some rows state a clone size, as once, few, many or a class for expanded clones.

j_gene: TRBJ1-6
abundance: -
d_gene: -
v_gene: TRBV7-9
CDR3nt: TGTGCCAGCAGCCTTATAAATTCACCCCTCCACTTT
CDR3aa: CASSLINSPLHF

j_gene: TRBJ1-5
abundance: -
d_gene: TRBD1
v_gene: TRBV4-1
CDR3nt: TGCGCCAGCAGCCCTGGACAGGGGGTCAATCAGCCCCAGCATTTT
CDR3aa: CASSPGQGVNQPQHF

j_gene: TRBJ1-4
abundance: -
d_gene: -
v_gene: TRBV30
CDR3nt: TGTGCCTGGAATAGGAGAGGGAATGAAAAACTGTTTTTT
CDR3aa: CAWNRRGNEKLFF

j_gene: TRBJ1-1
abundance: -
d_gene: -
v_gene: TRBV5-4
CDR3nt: TGTGCCAGCAGCTCACAGGGTCGGAACACTGAAGCTTTCTTT
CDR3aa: CASSSQGRNTEAFF

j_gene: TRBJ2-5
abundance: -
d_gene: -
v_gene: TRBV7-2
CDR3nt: TGTGCCAGCAGCCCGCCAGGACTGCAAGAGACCCAGTACTTC
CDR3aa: CASSPPGLQETQYF

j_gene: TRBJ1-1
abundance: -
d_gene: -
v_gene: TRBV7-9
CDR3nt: TGTGCCAGCAATACCGACACCAACACTGAAGCTTTCTTT
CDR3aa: CASNTDTNTEAFF

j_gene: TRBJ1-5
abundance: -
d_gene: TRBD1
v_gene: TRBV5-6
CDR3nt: TGTGCCAGCAGCCCTTACGGGACAGGGGCCCATCAGCCCCAGCATTTT
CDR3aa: CASSPYGTGAHQPQHF

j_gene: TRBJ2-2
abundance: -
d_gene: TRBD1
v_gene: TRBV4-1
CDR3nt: TGCGCCAGCAGCCAGGGACAGGGGGATGGCGGGGAGCTGTTTTTT
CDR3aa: CASSQGQGDGGELFF

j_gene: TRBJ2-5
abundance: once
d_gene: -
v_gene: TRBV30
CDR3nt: TGTGCCTGGAGTTTGTTCGCGAGGGAGACCCAGTACTTC
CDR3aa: CAWSLFARETQYF

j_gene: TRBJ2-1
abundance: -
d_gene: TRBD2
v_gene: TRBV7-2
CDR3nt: TGTGCCAGCAGCTTAGGAAGCGAGCGGGGCTTAGAGCAGTTCTTC
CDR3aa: CASSLGSERGLEQFF

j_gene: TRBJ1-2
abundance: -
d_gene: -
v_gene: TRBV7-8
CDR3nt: TGTGCCAGCAGCCCGAGGACAGATAACTATGGCTACACCTTC
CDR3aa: CASSPRTDNYGYTF

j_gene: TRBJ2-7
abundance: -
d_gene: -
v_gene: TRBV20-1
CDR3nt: TGCAGTGCCAAACAATACTACGAGCAGTACTTC
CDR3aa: CSAKQYYEQYF

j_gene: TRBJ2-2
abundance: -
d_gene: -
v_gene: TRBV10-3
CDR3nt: TGTGCCAGCGGTGGACAGATCCTCACCGGGGAGCTGTTTTTT
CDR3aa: CASGGQILTGELFF

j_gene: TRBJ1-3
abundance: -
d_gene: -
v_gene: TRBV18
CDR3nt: TGTGCCAGCTCACCATCGGAGTTTTCTGGAAACACCATATATTTT
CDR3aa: CASSPSEFSGNTIYF